This T cell receptor (beta chain) was sequenced during a study of shared clonotypes between healthy human individuals. Study information: Three men and a couple of women, aged 18 to 49, were donors.

Concerning this clone: Its antigen is still unknown.

The CDR3 has 12 amino acids. Germline lookup yields CDR1 SGHVS and CDR2 FQNEAQ. V was pared by 6 bases and J by 4 bases, with 9 bases between. Study-level results: Exclusively blood specimens were collected; tissue repertoires likely differ. Sorted-subset samples were not fully sequenced, rarefaction indicated.

This table comes from immunoSEQ multiplex PCR, and its TCRdb copy is limited to in-frame clones, with some not included. The sample includes 980,000 or so clones, 60% to 85% of them seen just once. Sequenced sample: memory CD4+ T cells sorted from blood. Described subset: CD45RA-negative fraction. V and J are TRBV7-8 and TRBJ2-5; no firm D call. The receptor's source is a man aged 18-30 years in good health. CDR3 sequence: CASSRTLETQYF. The CDR3 nucleotides read TGTGCCAGCAGTCGAACGTTAGAGACCCAGTACTTC.